This entry is about one TCR beta chain. Its target is not known. This record belongs to a study of T cells expressing NK-cell markers. Study-wide background: Sorted T-cell subsets CD3+CD56+NKG2C+, CD3+CD56+NKG2C- and CD3+CD56-NKG2C+ were TCR beta-sequenced. The sequencing cohort of eight donors included seven HCMV-seropositive individuals and one seronegative individual.

TCRdb re-called the 5' RACE reads, yielding one record per CDR3 amino acid sequence without DNA. The sample has 500,000 to 700,000 distinct CDR3 sequences. Study results and limitations: A handful of donors showed these clonotypes also leading the CD3+CD56-NKG2C+ fraction.

Sequenced: blood T cells: a sorted CD56 or NKG2C T cell subset, CD4+ or CD8+ T cells, or bulk PBMC T cells (not recorded which). This clonotype originated in a young man in good health.

The CDR3 sequence: CSGGTNYGYTF. The chain combines TRBV29-1 with TRBJ1-2; TCRdb's D call, TRBD1, is unchecked because there is no DNA. This CDR3 region has 11 residues. Germline V gene lookup returns CDR1 SQVTM and CDR2 ANQGSEA.